Each of the 5 T cell receptor beta chains below was sequenced from the same sample in a study of blood T cell repertoires in COVID-19. Some clones are missing from TCRdb's copy, which holds only in-frame ones; the method was immunoSEQ multiplex PCR. Found here are 30,000 to 35,000 clones, 85% of them singletons; the top ten hold about 14%. The material sequenced was peripheral blood. Receptors were obtained from a human donor with acute or convalescent COVID-19. The donor label of this sample is uncertain.

The rearrangement links TRBV5-1 to TRBJ2-2; 8 positions agree with TRBD2. Germline V gene sequence: CDR1 SGHRS, CDR2 YFSETQ. The CDR3 is made up of 14 amino acids. Trimming at V came to 3 bases and at J to 5 bases, leaving 3 bases not matched to a gene. This CDR3 reads CASSWGGRTGELFF. The CDR3, as DNA: TGCGCCAGCAGCTGGGGCGGGAGGACCGGGGAGCTGTTTTTT.

This sequence joins TRBV11-3 and TRBJ1-1; 8 bases are a match to TRBD1. In germline, CDR1 is SGHNT, CDR2 YENEEA. Trimming removed 5 bases from V and 6 bases from J; junction bases left unmatched: 11. CDR3 length equals 15 residues. In DNA, the CDR3 is TGTGCCAGCAGCCCCGCATCGGACAGGGCCTCTGAAGCTTTCTTT. Residues: CASSPASDRASEAFF.

The chain couples TRBV4-2 to TRBJ2-6, with a tentative D call TRBD2 (5 bases). Germline V gene lookup returns CDR1 LGHNA and CDR2 YNFKEQ. The V gene lost 4 bases and the J gene lost 0 bases, with 7 bases spanning the gap. The CDR3 sequence is 15 residues long. The CDR3 reads CASSPRGSGANVLTF. In nucleotides, the CDR3 is TGTGCCAGCAGCCCCCGGGGCTCTGGGGCCAACGTCCTGACTTTC.

The chain combines TRBV7-9 with TRBJ2-7; 15 nucleotides align to TRBD2. V shed 3 bases, J shed 1 base, and the junction held 1 base outside the gene matches. The CDR3 loop spans 16 amino acids. Germline lookup yields CDR1 SEHNR and CDR2 FQNEAQ (reference sequence). The CDR3 reads CASSFGLAGGSYEQYF. The CDR3 DNA follows: TGTGCCAGCAGCTTCGGACTAGCGGGAGGGTCCTACGAGCAGTACTTC.

This clone appeared a single time. This chain uses TRBV27 with TRBJ1-1; 12 bases align to TRBD1. Germline V gene lookup returns CDR1 MNHEY and CDR2 SMNVEV (reference sequence). With 6 bases clipped from V and 9 bases from J, the junction kept 5 bases outside the gene matches. This CDR3 contains 13 residues. The CDR3, as DNA: TGTGCCAGCAGCCTCGGGACAGGGGGCCAAGCTTTCTTT. As protein: CASSLGTGGQAFF.